This T cell receptor beta chain is drawn from a study of T cells in Graves' hyperthyroidism and ophthalmopathy. Germline assignment: CDR1 MNHEY and CDR2 SVGAGI. This CDR3 is built from 13 residues. Between the trimmed V and J ends, which lost 0 bases and 6 bases, there was a span of 9 bases. The TCR beta CDR3 regions underwent amplification using RNA transcripts as the source. The TCR CDR3 first-round RT-PCR relied on the HTBI primer set. TCRdb recomputed calls from the multiplex PCR reads with MiXCR, one row per CDR3 protein. The data show a few hundred thousand distinct CDR3 sequences, about a fifth seen once.

The source is a man aged 18 to 35 with Graves' hyperthyroidism. The sample comprised blood. The V call is TRBV6-5, the J call TRBJ2-7; no reliable D call. The CDR3 reads CASSYSWGSEQYF. CDR3 coding DNA: TGTGCCAGCAGTTACTCTTGGGGAAGCGAGCAGTACTTC.